Following are 23 T cell receptor beta chains from one sample sequenced in a study of blood T cell repertoires in COVID-19. Generated by immunoSEQ multiplex PCR, the TCRdb table keeps only in-frame clones and is missing some. The table shows 250,000 to 350,000 clones, with approximately 90% occurring only once. The sequenced sample consisted of peripheral blood. The origin of the receptors is a man younger than 40 with acute or convalescent COVID-19.

V usage is TRBV5-6 and J usage is TRBJ2-6, with a tentative D call TRBD1 (5 bases). V shed 2 bases and J shed 2 bases, with 11 bases lying between them. This CDR3 is built from 16 residues. CDR1 is SGHDT and CDR2 is YYEEEE in the germline V gene. For the CDR3, the DNA is TGTGCCAGCAGCTTAGGGGTATCAGCTGGGGCCAACGTCCTGACTTTC. It is translated as CASSLGVSAGANVLTF.

This chain joins TRBV11-2 and TRBJ2-7; 10 nucleotides line up with TRBD2. V lost 3 bases and J lost 4; bases outside the gene matches: 6. Germline V gives CDR1 SGHAT, CDR2 FQNNGV. The CDR3 sequence is 15 residues long. The CDR3 nucleotides are TGTGCCAGCAGCTTTTGGCTAGCGGGGGAATACGAGCAGTACTTC. Amino acid sequence: CASSFWLAGEYEQYF.

This clone was observed a single time. The chain couples TRBV6-5 to TRBJ1-2; D remains unclear. The CDR3 runs 15 residues. The V and J ends lost 0 bases and 0 bases respectively, with 8 bases between them. CDR1 MNHEY and CDR2 SVGAGI come from the germline V gene. DNA of the CDR3: TGTGCCAGCAGTTACTCCCAGGCTTCTAACTATGGCTACACCTTC. It yields the protein CASSYSQASNYGYTF.

Concerning this clone itself: Different DNA sequences within this sample yield the same CDR3. The chain employs TRBV7-9 and TRBJ1-3, with D unclear. The germline V and J ends were trimmed by 1 base and 2 bases, with 3 bases remaining between them. Germline CDR1 and CDR2: SEHNR and FQNEAQ (reference sequence). There are 13 residues in the CDR3. In DNA form, the CDR3 reads TGTGCCAGCAGCTTAGGAGCTGGAAACACCATATATTTT. Protein sequence: CASSLGAGNTIYF.

The chain carries TRBV2 and TRBJ1-3, with TRBD1 matching 8 bases. V shed 8 bases, J shed 3 bases, and the junction held 9 bases outside the gene matches. This CDR3 contains 15 residues. The V gene's germline CDR1 is SNHLY and CDR2 FYNNEI. CDR3 region: CASQLQGAFGNTIYF. CDR3 DNA: TGTGCCAGCCAACTTCAGGGGGCGTTTGGAAACACCATATATTTT.

V is TRBV6-5 and J is TRBJ2-7; 7 nucleotides agree with TRBD1. With 2 bases clipped from V and 6 bases from J, the junction kept 7 bases outside the gene matches. The CDR3 totals 14 residues. Germline lookup yields CDR1 MNHEY and CDR2 SVGAGI. CDR3 amino acids: CASSYGTDAGEQYF. As DNA, the CDR3 is TGTGCCAGCAGTTACGGGACAGACGCGGGCGAGCAGTACTTC.

The chain has TRBV18 and TRBJ1-2; D unclear. The CDR3 is 15 residues long. Trimming stripped 3 bases from V and 1 base from J, with 12 bases between. The germline V gene encodes CDR1 KGHSH and CDR2 LQKENI. Here the CDR3 DNA reads TGTGCCAGCTCACCCTGGAGCGCGGGTAACTATGGCTACACCTTC. Translated, it gives CASSPWSAGNYGYTF.

CDR3 loop: CASSYRGLAGEQFF. In DNA form, the CDR3 reads TGTGCCAGCAGTTACAGGGGGCTGGCGGGTGAGCAGTTCTTC. V usage is TRBV6-5 and J usage is TRBJ2-1; 7 nucleotides align to TRBD1. The CDR3 runs 14 residues. Germline V gene lookup returns CDR1 MNHEY and CDR2 SVGAGI. V shed 2 bases and J 9 bases; nucleotides not matched to a gene: 7.

This clone came up once. This CDR3 is also generated by other DNA sequences in the sample. The chain recombines TRBV6-5 with TRBJ1-2, with 8 bases identical to TRBD1. Germline CDR1 is MNHEY and CDR2 is SVGAGI. CDR3 length: 14 amino acids. The V and J ends lost 6 bases and 4 bases, in that order; junction bases with no gene match: 7. CDR3 sequence reads: CASSSGTGGYGYTF. In nucleotides, the CDR3 is TGTGCCAGCAGCTCCGGGACAGGCGGCTATGGCTACACCTTC.

This clone occurred once. The chain links TRBV19 to TRBJ2-7; a possible D gene is TRBD1 (5 bases). This CDR3 is 15 amino acids long. V was shortened by 6 bases and J by 0 bases, with 15 bases between the two germline ends. Germline V gene lookup returns CDR1 LNHDA and CDR2 SQIVND (reference sequence). CDR3 residues: CASSAKGATSYEQYF. The DNA of the CDR3 is TGTGCCAGTAGCGCAAAAGGGGCCACCTCCTACGAGCAGTACTTC.

The V and J genes are TRBV4-1 and TRBJ1-2, with D possibly TRBD1 on 6 matching bases. The germline V gene encodes CDR1 MGHRA and CDR2 YSYEKL. V was cut by 0 bases and J by 3 bases, with 11 bases left in between. The CDR3 length is 15 residues. The CDR3 spells CASSQDHRTDYGYTF. The CDR3 bases are TGCGCCAGCAGCCAAGATCATAGGACAGACTATGGCTACACCTTC.

This clone was seen just once. This chain joins TRBV19 and TRBJ2-3, with TRBD1 identical over 8 bases. V dropped 5 bases and J dropped 7; count of bases not matched to a gene: 2. There are 12 residues in the CDR3. Germline values: CDR1 LNHDA, CDR2 SQIVND (reference sequence). The CDR3 spells CASSDRGNTQYF. CDR3 nucleotide sequence: TGTGCCAGTAGTGACAGGGGCAATACGCAGTATTTT.

This clone was seen just once. J is TRBJ1-2 and V is TRBV27, with 7 bases that match TRBD1. V gave up 4 bases and J gave up 4 bases; unmatched junction bases: 6. CDR3 length equals 14 residues. Germline V gene sequence: CDR1 MNHEY, CDR2 SMNVEV (reference sequence). CDR3 sequence (DNA): TGTGCCAGCAGTTCGTGGGACAGAGTCTATGGCTACACCTTC. It codes for CASSSWDRVYGYTF.

The chain is built from TRBV11-2 and TRBJ2-1; 9 bases map to TRBD2. This CDR3 is built from 15 residues. Germline assignment: CDR1 SGHAT and CDR2 FQNNGV. The trim removed 5 bases at V and 12 bases at J, leaving 14 bases unmatched. The CDR3 nucleotides are TGTGCCAGCAGCCAAGGCCAGCGGGGGGTAATGGGGCAGTTCTTC. It encodes CASSQGQRGVMGQFF.

The gene calls are TRBV7-9 and TRBJ1-6, with TRBD1 matching over 10 bases. Trimming removed 2 bases from V and 10 bases from J; junction bases left unmatched: 8. Germline assignment: CDR1 SEHNR and CDR2 FQNEAQ (reference sequence). There are 16 residues in the CDR3. The CDR3 nucleotides read TGTGCCAGCAGCTTAAAAGGGACAGGGGCTAACTCACCCCTCCACTTT. Translation gives CASSLKGTGANSPLHF.

The chain carries TRBV30 and TRBJ1-1, with TRBD1 matching 10 bases. Germline V gene sequence: CDR1 GTSNPN, CDR2 SVGIG (reference sequence). The CDR3 is made up of 17 amino acids. After removal of 0 bases from V and 5 bases from J, the junction contained 12 bases not matched to a gene. CDR3 DNA: TGTGCCTGGAGTGTACCCCGTCGGGACAGGGGAGGGACTGAAGCTTTCTTT. Its translation is CAWSVPRRDRGGTEAFF.

V and J are TRBV7-8 and TRBJ2-7; the D gene is possibly TRBD1 (6 bases). V lost 5 bases and J 3 bases, leaving 17 bases between the germline ends. CDR3 length: 15 amino acids. Germline loops: CDR1 SGHVS, CDR2 FQNEAQ. CDR3 coding DNA: TGTGCCAGCAGCCGATACCGGGACAAGGACTACGAGCAGTACTTC. Encoded protein: CASSRYRDKDYEQYF. Complete variable domain (other parts from reference TRBV7-8 and TRBJ2-7): GAGVSQSPRYKVAKRGQDVALRCDPISGHVSLFWYQQALGQGPEFLTYFQNEAQLDKSGLPSDRFFAERPEGSVSTLKIQRTQQEDSAVYLCASSRYRDKDYEQYFGPGTRLTVT.

The chain carries TRBV30 and TRBJ1-1; D not certain. This CDR3 has 13 amino acids. Trimming removed 4 bases from V and 2 bases from J, with 11 bases in between. Germline assignment: CDR1 GTSNPN and CDR2 SVGIG (reference sequence). CDR3 loop: CAWTVESNTEAFF. CDR3 sequence (DNA): TGTGCCTGGACTGTAGAGAGTAACACTGAAGCTTTCTTT.

V is TRBV5-1 and J is TRBJ2-3; 10 bases are a match to TRBD1. The CDR3 length is 15 residues. In germline, CDR1 is SGHRS, CDR2 YFSETQ. Trimming took 7 bases from V and 2 from J; bases not matched to a gene: 7. CDR3 sequence reads: CASGTGTGDTDTQYF. The DNA of the CDR3 is TGCGCCAGCGGAACCGGGACAGGGGACACAGATACGCAGTATTTT.

The chain couples TRBV5-1 to TRBJ1-3; tentatively, D is TRBD1 (6 bases). The CDR3 sequence is 17 residues long. The V end was cut by 2 bases, the J end by 0 bases, with 15 bases between. Per the germline V gene, CDR1 is SGHRS and CDR2 is YFSETQ. The CDR3 DNA follows: TGCGCCAGCAGCTTAAGCGACAGGCGAAACTCTGGAAACACCATATATTTT. This encodes CASSLSDRRNSGNTIYF.

The sample holds one count of this clone. The V and J genes are TRBV6-1 and TRBJ2-1; D is possibly TRBD1 (6 bases). V gave up 3 bases and J gave up 8 bases, with 8 bases separating them. Looked up from germline, CDR1 is MNHNS and CDR2 is SASEGT. The CDR3 is 12 amino acids. CDR3 sequence: CASSEQGHEQFF. CDR3 bases: TGTGCCAGCAGTGAGCAGGGGCATGAGCAGTTCTTC.

A few counts support this clone. This rearrangement joins TRBV3-1 (or the pseudogene TRBV3-2) to TRBJ1-6; tentatively, D is TRBD1 (6 bases). Germline-derived CDR1 and CDR2 are LGHDT and YNNKEL (reference sequence). The V end lost 2 bases, the J end lost 7 bases, and 9 bases lay between the germline ends. This CDR3 has 14 amino acids. CDR3 sequence reads: CASSQRTANSPLHF. The CDR3 DNA reads TGTGCCAGCAGCCAAAGGACAGCAAATTCACCCCTCCACTTT.

CDR3 loop: CARAGGLDTDTQYF. CDR3 DNA: TGTGCCAGGGCCGGTGGACTAGACACAGATACGCAGTATTTT. The chain joins TRBV2 to TRBJ2-3; TRBD2 matches at 7 bases. Trimming took 9 bases from V and 2 from J; bases not matched to a gene: 8. Looked up from germline, CDR1 is SNHLY and CDR2 is FYNNEI. The length of the CDR3 is 14 residues.